A selection of T cell receptor beta chains follows, all from one sample in a study of cytomegalovirus exposure and HLA in healthy donors. The data were produced by immunoSEQ multiplex PCR, yet TCRdb's version contains in-frame clones alone and is incomplete. The sample contains 50,000 to 65,000 clones, roughly 95% of which appear only once. Sequenced input: PBMCs. These receptors all come from a woman aged 18 to 35 in good health and CMV-seronegative. Each CDR3 is given with its conserved first and last residue. The order of the fields is D gene, clone size, J gene, V gene, CDR3 DNA, CDR3 protein. The D gene is left open where the match is weak. Clone sizes are given selectively: once, few, many, or a class where the clone is expanded.

>-|-|TRBJ1-4|TRBV7-9
TGTGCCAGCAGCTCAAGCAAGGCGGAACTGTTTTTT
CASSSSKAELFF
>TRBD1|-|TRBJ2-6|TRBV2
TGTGCCAGCATGGTGGGACAGGGGTCCTCTGGGGCCAACGTCCTGACTTTC
CASMVGQGSSGANVLTF
>-|-|TRBJ1-1|TRBV18
TGTGCCAGCTCACCCCTCAACACTGAAGCTTTCTTT
CASSPLNTEAFF
>TRBD2|once|TRBJ2-5|TRBV4-3
TGCGCCAGCAGCCAGGGTCCGAGCGGGGGGCAGGGGGAGACCCAGTACTTC
CASSQGPSGGQGETQYF
>TRBD2|-|TRBJ2-3|TRBV7-9
TGTGCCAGCGGGCCCGGCGCCAGCGGGATGGCAGATACGCAGTATTTT
CASGPGASGMADTQYF
>-|-|TRBJ2-3|TRBV11-2
TGTGCCAGCAGCGGAGGGGCTCCGGGTACGCAGTATTTT
CASSGGAPGTQYF
>TRBD1|-|TRBJ1-4|TRBV30
TGTGCCTGGAGTGGAGACAGGGGGCGGTGGAAACTGTTTTTT
CAWSGDRGRWKLFF
>TRBD1|-|TRBJ1-2|TRBV6-5
TGTGCCAGCAGTGCCCCCGACAGGGGTGGGATCGGCACCTTC
CASSAPDRGGIGTF
>TRBD1|-|TRBJ2-1|TRBV29-1
TGCAGCGTTGATTTGGGACAGGGAGGGAGTGAGCAGTTCTTC
CSVDLGQGGSEQFF
>-|-|TRBJ1-1|TRBV19
TGTGCCAGTAGTATAGGGAGGGGTAACACTGAAGCTTTCTTT
CASSIGRGNTEAFF
>-|-|TRBJ2-5|TRBV6-6
TGTGCCAGCATGAGGAGTCTGTTTGAGACCCAGTACTTC
CASMRSLFETQYF
>TRBD1|-|TRBJ1-4|TRBV19
TGTGCCAGTAGTCCCCGGGACAGGGTCGGTCTGGAAGAAAAACTGTTTTTT
CASSPRDRVGLEEKLFF
>-|-|TRBJ2-5|TRBV11-3
TGTGCCAGCAGCTTATTTGGAGGGCAGGGACCAGAGACCCAGTACTTC
CASSLFGGQGPETQYF
>-|-|TRBJ2-7|TRBV5-6
TGTGCCAGCAGCTTGCCGGGGGACTACGAGCAGTACTTC
CASSLPGDYEQYF
>-|-|TRBJ2-7|TRBV4-3
TGCGCCAGCAGCTCAGGGGCGTACGAGCAGTACTTC
CASSSGAYEQYF
>TRBD1|once|TRBJ1-3|TRBV25-1
TGTGCCAGCAGTGATGCAGGGGGCTCTGGAAACACCATATATTTT
CASSDAGGSGNTIYF
>-|once|TRBJ2-3|TRBV27
TGTGCCAGCAGTTTAAGGGGGAATACGCAGTATTTT
CASSLRGNTQYF
>-|-|TRBJ1-1|TRBV6-1
TGTGCCAGCAGTCGTTGGGGGCGGGACACTGAAGCTTTCTTT
CASSRWGRDTEAFF
>TRBD1|once|TRBJ2-7|TRBV5-1
TGCGCCAGCAGCCACGGACAGGGGTTGCCCTACGAGCAGTACTTC
CASSHGQGLPYEQYF
>TRBD1|-|TRBJ1-5|TRBV5-5
TGTGCCAGCAGTGTGACAGGGATCAATCAGCCCCAGCATTTT
CASSVTGINQPQHF
>-|-|TRBJ1-5|TRBV5-8
TGTGCCAGCAGCTTGGTTCAGGGGTCCAATCAGCCCCAGCATTTT
CASSLVQGSNQPQHF
>-|-|TRBJ2-6|TRBV6-4
TGTGCCAGCAGTGCCGTCTCCCTTCGCTCTGGGGCCAACGTCCTGACTTTC
CASSAVSLRSGANVLTF
>TRBD2|once|TRBJ2-3|TRBV10-3
TGTGCCATCAGTGGCGGGACTAGCGGCACAGATACGCAGTATTTT
CAISGGTSGTDTQYF
>TRBD2|-|TRBJ2-3|TRBV28
TGTGCCAGCAGGCAGGGACTAGCGGGGCATAGCACAGATACGCAGTATTTT
CASRQGLAGHSTDTQYF
>TRBD1|-|TRBJ1-5|TRBV6-1
TGTGCCAGCAGTGGAACAGGGGGCACACAGCCCCAGCATTTT
CASSGTGGTQPQHF
>TRBD2|-|TRBJ2-3|TRBV5-1
TGCGCCAGCAGCACCAAGCGGGGCCCCTCCGGGGGAGATACGCAGTATTTT
CASSTKRGPSGGDTQYF
>-|-|TRBJ1-1|TRBV28
TGTGCCAGCAGTTTCTGGCCGCTGGACACTGAAGCTTTCTTT
CASSFWPLDTEAFF
>-|-|TRBJ2-5|TRBV28
TGTGCCAGCATGGGCAGACAAGAGACCCAGTACTTC
CASMGRQETQYF
>TRBD2|once|TRBJ2-1|TRBV7-7
TGTGCCAGCAGCTCCCATACCGTACTAGCGGGAGGAGGCGAGCAGTTCTTC
CASSSHTVLAGGGEQFF
>TRBD2|-|TRBJ2-5|TRBV18
TGTGCCAGCTCACCACCGTGGCGGGGGGGCGGAGAGACCCAGTACTTC
CASSPPWRGGGETQYF
>TRBD1|once|TRBJ2-7|TRBV6-5
TGTGCCAGCAGAAGGGGACAGGGGACCTACGAGCAGTACTTC
CASRRGQGTYEQYF
>TRBD2|-|TRBJ2-7|TRBV5-1
TGCGCCAGCAGCTTTGGGCTAGCGGACGCCTACGAGCAGTACTTC
CASSFGLADAYEQYF
>TRBD1|-|TRBJ2-7|TRBV5-6
TGTGCCAGCAGCCCGGAACAGGGGGAGCACGAGCAGTACTTC
CASSPEQGEHEQYF
>TRBD2|-|TRBJ2-7|TRBV19
TGTGCCAGCCAAGCGGGAGCCGGTAGGTTCGAGCAGTACTTC
CASQAGAGRFEQYF
>-|-|TRBJ2-7|TRBV5-4
TGTGCCAGCAGCCCGCAGGGCTCCTACGAGCAGTACTTC
CASSPQGSYEQYF
>TRBD1|-|TRBJ2-7|TRBV7-6
TGTGCCAGCAGCCCTGGACAGGGGGTTCGGGAGCAGTACTTC
CASSPGQGVREQYF
>TRBD2|-|TRBJ2-2|TRBV19
TGTGCCAGTGCTAGCCGGGGGGGGACCGGGGAGCTGTTTTTT
CASASRGGTGELFF
>-|-|TRBJ1-1|TRBV18
TGTGCCAGCTCACCAGGGGACAAGCGGGCTTTCTTT
CASSPGDKRAFF